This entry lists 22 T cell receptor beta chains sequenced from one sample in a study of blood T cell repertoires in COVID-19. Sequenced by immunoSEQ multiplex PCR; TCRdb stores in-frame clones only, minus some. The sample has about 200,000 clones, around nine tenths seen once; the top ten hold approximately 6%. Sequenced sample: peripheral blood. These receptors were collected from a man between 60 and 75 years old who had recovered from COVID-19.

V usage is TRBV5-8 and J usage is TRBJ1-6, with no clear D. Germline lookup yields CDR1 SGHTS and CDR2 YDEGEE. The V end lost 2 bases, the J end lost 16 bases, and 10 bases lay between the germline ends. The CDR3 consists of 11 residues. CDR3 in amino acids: CASSFPGPLHF. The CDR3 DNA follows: TGTGCCAGCAGCTTCCCTGGGCCTCTCCACTTT.

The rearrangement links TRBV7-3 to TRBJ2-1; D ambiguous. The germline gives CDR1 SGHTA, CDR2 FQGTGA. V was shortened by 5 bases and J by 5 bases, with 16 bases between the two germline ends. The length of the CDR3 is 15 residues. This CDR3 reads CASSVYGSPNNEQFF. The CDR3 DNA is TGTGCCAGCAGCGTCTACGGGTCCCCTAACAATGAGCAGTTCTTC.

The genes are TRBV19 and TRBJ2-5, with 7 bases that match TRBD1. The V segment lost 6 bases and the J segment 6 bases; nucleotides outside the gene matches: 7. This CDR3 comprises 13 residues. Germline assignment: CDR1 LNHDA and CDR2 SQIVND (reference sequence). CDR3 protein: CASSFTGDQTQYF. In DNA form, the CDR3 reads TGTGCCAGTAGCTTTACAGGGGACCAGACCCAGTACTTC.

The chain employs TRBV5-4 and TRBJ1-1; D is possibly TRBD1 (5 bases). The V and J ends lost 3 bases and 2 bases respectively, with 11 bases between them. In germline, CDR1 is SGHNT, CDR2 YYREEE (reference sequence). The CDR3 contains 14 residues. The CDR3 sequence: CASSSGGRNTEAFF. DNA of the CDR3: TGTGCCAGCAGCTCCGGGGGACGTAACACTGAAGCTTTCTTT.

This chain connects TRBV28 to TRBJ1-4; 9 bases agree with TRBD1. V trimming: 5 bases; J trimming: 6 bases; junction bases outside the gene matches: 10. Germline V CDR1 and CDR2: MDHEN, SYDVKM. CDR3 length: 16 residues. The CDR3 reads CASSLRDRVMYEKLFF. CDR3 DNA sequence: TGTGCCAGCAGTCTTCGGGACAGGGTCATGTATGAAAAACTGTTTTTT.

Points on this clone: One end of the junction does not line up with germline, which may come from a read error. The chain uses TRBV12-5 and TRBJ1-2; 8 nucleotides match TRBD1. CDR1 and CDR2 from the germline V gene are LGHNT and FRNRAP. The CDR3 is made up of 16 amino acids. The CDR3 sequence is CASALGQALSNYGYTF. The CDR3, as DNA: TGTGCTAGTGCTTTGGGACAGGCACTTTCTAACTATGGCTACACCTTC.

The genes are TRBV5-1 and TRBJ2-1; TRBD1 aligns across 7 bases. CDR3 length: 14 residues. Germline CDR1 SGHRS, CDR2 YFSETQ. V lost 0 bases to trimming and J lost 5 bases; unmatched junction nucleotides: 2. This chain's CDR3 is CASSLGQGNNEQFF. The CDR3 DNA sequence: TGCGCCAGCAGCTTGGGACAGGGTAACAATGAGCAGTTCTTC. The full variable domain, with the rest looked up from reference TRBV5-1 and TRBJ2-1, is KAGVTQTPRYLIKTRGQQVTLSCSPISGHRSVSWYQQTPGQGLQFLFEYFSETQRNKGNFPGRFSGRQFSNSRSEMNVSTLELGDSALYLCASSLGQGNNEQFFGPGTRLTVL.

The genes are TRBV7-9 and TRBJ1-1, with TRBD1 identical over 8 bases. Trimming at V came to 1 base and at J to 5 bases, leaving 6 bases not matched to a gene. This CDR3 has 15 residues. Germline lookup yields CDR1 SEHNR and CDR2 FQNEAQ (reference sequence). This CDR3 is CASSLVTRGLTEAFF. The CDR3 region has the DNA TGTGCCAGCAGCTTAGTAACCAGGGGGCTAACTGAAGCTTTCTTT.

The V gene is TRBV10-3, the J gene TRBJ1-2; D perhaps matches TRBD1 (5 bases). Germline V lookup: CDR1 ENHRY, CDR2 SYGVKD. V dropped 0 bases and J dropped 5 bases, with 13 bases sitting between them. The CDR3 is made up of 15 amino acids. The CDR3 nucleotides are TGTGCCATCAGTGAGTCGAAAGACAGCTATTATGGCTACACCTTC. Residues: CAISESKDSYYGYTF.

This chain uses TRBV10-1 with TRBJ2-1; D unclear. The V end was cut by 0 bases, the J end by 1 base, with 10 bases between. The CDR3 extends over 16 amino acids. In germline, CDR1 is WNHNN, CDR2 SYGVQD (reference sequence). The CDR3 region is CASSESTALSYNEQFF. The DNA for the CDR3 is TGCGCCAGCAGTGAGTCGACTGCACTATCCTACAATGAGCAGTTCTTC.

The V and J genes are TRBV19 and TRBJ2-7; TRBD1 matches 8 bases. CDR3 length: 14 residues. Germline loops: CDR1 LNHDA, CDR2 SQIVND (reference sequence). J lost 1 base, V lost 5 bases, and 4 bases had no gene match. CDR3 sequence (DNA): TGTGCCAGTAGTTGGGACAGGTTATCCTACGAGCAGTACTTC. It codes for CASSWDRLSYEQYF.

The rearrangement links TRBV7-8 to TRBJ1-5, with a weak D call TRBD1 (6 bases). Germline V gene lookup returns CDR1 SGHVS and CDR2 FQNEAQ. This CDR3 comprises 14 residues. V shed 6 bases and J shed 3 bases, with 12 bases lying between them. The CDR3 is CASSLDSVNQPQHF. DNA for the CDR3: TGTGCCAGCAGTTTGGACAGCGTCAATCAGCCCCAGCATTTT.

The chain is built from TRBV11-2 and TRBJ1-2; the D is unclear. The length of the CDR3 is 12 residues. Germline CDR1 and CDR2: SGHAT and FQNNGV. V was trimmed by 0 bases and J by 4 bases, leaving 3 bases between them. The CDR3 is CASSLDLYGYTF. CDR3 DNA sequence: TGTGCCAGCAGCTTAGATCTCTATGGCTACACCTTC.

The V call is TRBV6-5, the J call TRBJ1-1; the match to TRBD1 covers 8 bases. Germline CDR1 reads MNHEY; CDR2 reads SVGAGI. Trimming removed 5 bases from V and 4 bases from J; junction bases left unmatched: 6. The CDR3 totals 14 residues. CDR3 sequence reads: CASSTGQGGTEAFF. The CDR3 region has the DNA TGTGCCAGCAGTACCGGACAGGGAGGCACTGAAGCTTTCTTT.

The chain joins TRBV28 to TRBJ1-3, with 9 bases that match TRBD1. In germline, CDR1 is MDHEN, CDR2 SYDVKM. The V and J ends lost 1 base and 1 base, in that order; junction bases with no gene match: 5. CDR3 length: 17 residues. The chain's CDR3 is CASSLYPQGASGNTIYF. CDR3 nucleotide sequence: TGTGCCAGCAGTTTATATCCACAGGGGGCATCTGGAAACACCATATATTTT.

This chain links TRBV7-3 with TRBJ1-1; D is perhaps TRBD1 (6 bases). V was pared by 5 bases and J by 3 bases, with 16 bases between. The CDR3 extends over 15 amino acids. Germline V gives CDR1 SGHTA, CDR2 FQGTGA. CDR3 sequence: CASSPKGDGDTEAFF. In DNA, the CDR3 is TGTGCCAGCAGCCCCAAGGGGGACGGGGACACTGAAGCTTTCTTT.

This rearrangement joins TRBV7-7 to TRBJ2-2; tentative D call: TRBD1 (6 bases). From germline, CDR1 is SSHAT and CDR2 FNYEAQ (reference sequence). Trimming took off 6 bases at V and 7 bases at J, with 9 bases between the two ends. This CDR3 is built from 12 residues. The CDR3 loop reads CASSLQGGELFF. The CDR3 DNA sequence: TGTGCCAGCAGTCTACAGGGCGGGGAGCTGTTTTTT.

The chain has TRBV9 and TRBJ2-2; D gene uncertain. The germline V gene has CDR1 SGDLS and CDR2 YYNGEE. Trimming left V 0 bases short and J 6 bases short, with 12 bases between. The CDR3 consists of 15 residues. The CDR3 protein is CASSVVVGPAGELFF. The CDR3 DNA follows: TGTGCCAGCAGCGTAGTCGTGGGCCCGGCCGGGGAGCTGTTTTTT.

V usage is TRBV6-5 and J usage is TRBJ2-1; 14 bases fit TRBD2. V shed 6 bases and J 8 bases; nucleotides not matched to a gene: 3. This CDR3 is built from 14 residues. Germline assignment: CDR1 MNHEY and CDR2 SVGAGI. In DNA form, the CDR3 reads TGTGCCAGCAGCGGGACTAGCGGGGGCTATGAGCAGTTCTTC. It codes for CASSGTSGGYEQFF.

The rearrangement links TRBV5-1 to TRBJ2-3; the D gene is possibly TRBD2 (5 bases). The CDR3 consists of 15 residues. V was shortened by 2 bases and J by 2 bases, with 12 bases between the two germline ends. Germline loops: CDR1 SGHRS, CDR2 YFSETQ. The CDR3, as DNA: TGCGCCAGCAGCTTTGGTAGCGCCCTCACAGATACGCAGTATTTT. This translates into CASSFGSALTDTQYF.

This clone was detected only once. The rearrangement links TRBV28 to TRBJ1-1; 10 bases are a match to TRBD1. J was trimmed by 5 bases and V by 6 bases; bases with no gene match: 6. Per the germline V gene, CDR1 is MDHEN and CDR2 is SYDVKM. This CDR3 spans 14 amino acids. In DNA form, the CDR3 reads TGTGCCAGCAGACCCGGACAGGGGGGGACTGAAGCTTTCTTT. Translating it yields CASRPGQGGTEAFF.

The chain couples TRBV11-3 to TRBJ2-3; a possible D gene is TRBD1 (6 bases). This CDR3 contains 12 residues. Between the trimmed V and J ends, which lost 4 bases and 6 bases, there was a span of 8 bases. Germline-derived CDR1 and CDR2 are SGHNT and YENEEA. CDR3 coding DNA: TGTGCCAGCAGCTCGGACAGCGATACGCAGTATTTT. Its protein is CASSSDSDTQYF.